The 29 T cell receptor beta chains reported below all come from one sample, sequenced in a study of blood T cell repertoires in COVID-19 (dated by TCRdb to the early 2020s). The library was built by means of the immunoSEQ multiplex PCR assay. What TCRdb holds here is the immuneACCESS table cut down to in-frame rearrangements. Part of the clones is not present; checked against another copy, under half of the missing clones reflect an unresolved V gene, and the others are unexplained. The sample yields about 290,000 clones; just under 90% were counted once. Around 10% of the sample is taken by the ten largest. The sample taken for sequencing was peripheral blood. These receptors were taken from a young woman with COVID-19, enrolled during active disease.

About this clone: This sample also contains other DNA sequences that code for the same CDR3. This chain joins TRBV3-1 (or the pseudogene TRBV3-2) and TRBJ2-3; D not certain. The germline gives CDR1 LGHDT, CDR2 YNNKEL (reference sequence). Trimming took off 1 base at V and 3 bases at J, with 5 bases between the two ends. The CDR3 is 13 amino acids. This CDR3 reads CASSQASTDTQYF. As DNA, the CDR3 is TGTGCCAGCAGCCAAGCGAGTACAGATACGCAGTATTTT.

The CDR3: CSAKWATEAFF. CDR3 nucleotide sequence: TGCAGTGCTAAGTGGGCCACTGAAGCTTTCTTT. V and J are TRBV20-1 and TRBJ1-1; the D is unclear. Germline CDR1 reads DFQATT; CDR2 reads SNEGSKA (reference sequence). V was trimmed by 4 bases and J by 4 bases, leaving 7 bases between them. The CDR3 runs to 11 residues.

Here the CDR3 DNA reads TGTGCCAGCAGCTTAGTTAACACGGAGGGCTATGGCTACACCTTC. This sequence encodes CASSLVNTEGYGYTF. The rearrangement joins TRBV7-9 to TRBJ1-2; D not certain. The V gene lost 1 base and the J gene lost 4 bases, with 13 bases spanning the gap. The germline V gene has CDR1 SEHNR and CDR2 FQNEAQ (reference sequence). CDR3 length: 15 residues.

The sample holds one count of this clone. This chain uses TRBV6-1 with TRBJ2-3; TRBD2 aligns across 12 bases. With V trimmed by 4 bases and J by 0 bases, 8 bases remained unmatched. Per germline, CDR1 MNHNS and CDR2 SASEGT. The CDR3 consists of 18 residues. CDR3 DNA: TGTGCCAGCAGTGCGAGTCCGACTAGCGGGGGTAGCACAGATACGCAGTATTTT. Protein: CASSASPTSGGSTDTQYF.

CDR3 amino acids: CASSRAGSYEQYF. In DNA, the CDR3 is TGCGCCAGCAGCCGCGCTGGTTCCTACGAGCAGTACTTC. The chain carries TRBV4-1 and TRBJ2-7; D remains ambiguous. Per the germline V gene, CDR1 is MGHRA and CDR2 is YSYEKL. The CDR3 contains 13 residues. V was shortened by 4 bases and J by 1 base, with 8 bases between the two germline ends.

This sequence joins TRBV27 and TRBJ2-2, with a tentative D call TRBD1 (7 bases). V was pared by 5 bases and J by 7 bases, with 14 bases between. CDR3 length equals 14 residues. The germline gives CDR1 MNHEY, CDR2 SMNVEV (reference sequence). CDR3 protein: CASSLQGRGGELFF. The CDR3 DNA follows: TGTGCCAGCAGTCTACAGGGGCGGGGCGGGGAGCTGTTTTTT.

The chain carries TRBV11-2 and TRBJ1-4; possible D gene TRBD1, 5 bases. The V and J ends lost 5 bases and 0 bases respectively, with 13 bases between them. The CDR3 loop spans 16 amino acids. CDR1 and CDR2 from the germline V gene are SGHAT and FQNNGV. The CDR3 DNA reads TGTGCCAGCAGCCGGACAATTAGTGCAACTAATGAAAAACTGTTTTTT. Its translation is CASSRTISATNEKLFF. Full variable domain (outside the CDR3, taken from reference TRBV11-2 and TRBJ1-4): EAGVAQSPRYKIIEKRQSVAFWCNPISGHATLYWYQQILGQGPKLLIQFQNNGVVDDSQLPKDRFSAERLKGVDSTLKIQPAKLEDSAVYLCASSRTISATNEKLFFGSGTQLSVL.

DNA for the CDR3: TGTGCCAGCAGCTTGGACAGCCTTGAAGCTTTCTTT. It specifies CASSLDSLEAFF. V is TRBV5-4 and J is TRBJ1-1; D is unclear. The V gene lost 0 bases and the J gene lost 7 bases, with 7 bases spanning the gap. The CDR3 runs 12 residues. CDR1 and CDR2 from the germline V gene are SGHNT and YYREEE (reference sequence).

The chain employs TRBV6-7 and TRBJ2-7; 8 bases map to TRBD1. TRBV6-7 carries the ORF label, with uncertain function. V gave up 2 bases and J gave up 0 bases; unmatched junction bases: 12. This CDR3 has 18 residues. For the CDR3, the DNA is TGTGCCAGCAGTTACCCCCCCCGACCCGGGACAGGCTCCTACGAGCAGTACTTC. This translates into CASSYPPRPGTGSYEQYF.

This chain joins TRBV12-3 or TRBV12-4 and TRBJ1-1; D is unresolved. The CDR3 contains 13 residues. V lost 6 bases, J lost 1 base, and 9 bases lay in between. The CDR3 nucleotides read TGTGCCAGCAGCCGTGGAGCGAACACTGAAGCTTTCTTT. This sequence encodes CASSRGANTEAFF.

The CDR3 DNA is TGTGCCACCAGCCGCGGGGGGGCCTTATACAATGAGCAGTTCTTC. Its translation: CATSRGGALYNEQFF. The rearrangement uses TRBV15 and TRBJ2-1; 9 bases are shared with TRBD2. The CDR3 covers 15 residues. The germline CDR1 and CDR2 sequences are LNHNV and YYDKDF (reference sequence). V was pared by 5 bases and J by 4 bases, with 6 bases of the junction left unmatched.

The CDR3 nucleotides are TGTGCCACCAGCGCCCGCCCGGTACAGCTAATCCAAGAGACCCAGTACTTC. As protein: CATSARPVQLIQETQYF. The chain uses TRBV15 and TRBJ2-5; D gene uncertain. Trimming left V 5 bases short and J 1 base short, with 20 bases between. Germline CDR1 and CDR2: LNHNV and YYDKDF (reference sequence). This CDR3 region has 17 residues.

This chain links TRBV11-2 with TRBJ1-2; D remains unclear. This CDR3 has 15 residues. The ends were cut back, 3 bases at V and 5 bases at J, with 16 bases in the middle. CDR1 and CDR2 from the germline V gene are SGHAT and FQNNGV. This chain's CDR3 is CASSFEPQAFYGYTF. CDR3 sequence (DNA): TGTGCCAGCAGCTTCGAGCCCCAGGCGTTTTATGGCTACACCTTC.

The rearrangement joins TRBV9 to TRBJ2-7; 7 nucleotides agree with TRBD2. The trim removed 2 bases at V and 7 bases at J, leaving 9 bases unmatched. Germline-derived CDR1 and CDR2 are SGDLS and YYNGEE. The CDR3 consists of 14 residues. The CDR3 loop is CASSVWTGEGEQYF. The CDR3 DNA follows: TGTGCCAGCAGCGTTTGGACCGGGGAGGGGGAGCAGTACTTC.

In this sample, this clone turned up once. The chain has TRBV5-4 and TRBJ2-7, with D possibly matching TRBD1 (5 bases). Trimming shortened V by 4 bases and J by 7 bases, and 21 bases separated the two germline ends. This CDR3 has 15 residues. CDR1 is SGHNT and CDR2 is YYREEE in the germline V gene (reference sequence). Here the CDR3 reads CASSDVGAGSSEQYF. CDR3 coding DNA: TGTGCCAGCAGCGACGTTGGGGCAGGGTCTAGTGAGCAGTACTTC.

The chain employs TRBV2 and TRBJ2-1; D remains unclear. Looked up from germline, CDR1 is SNHLY and CDR2 is FYNNEI. Trimming took off 4 bases at V and 4 bases at J, with 8 bases between the two ends. The CDR3 consists of 13 residues. The CDR3 spells CASSGQAYNEQFF. The CDR3 DNA follows: TGTGCCAGCAGTGGTCAGGCTTACAATGAGCAGTTCTTC.

This rearrangement joins TRBV6-5 to TRBJ1-5, with D hard to call. The CDR3 covers 13 residues. Germline loops: CDR1 MNHEY, CDR2 SVGAGI. The germline V and J ends were trimmed by 0 bases and 7 bases, with 7 bases remaining between them. The CDR3 loop reads CASSYSNGQPQHF. The CDR3 nucleotides are TGTGCCAGCAGTTACTCGAATGGCCAGCCCCAGCATTTT.

The chain uses TRBV4-1 and TRBJ2-1; no firm D call. The CDR3 loop spans 16 amino acids. Trimming took off 3 bases at V and 0 bases at J, with 12 bases between the two ends. Germline V lookup: CDR1 MGHRA, CDR2 YSYEKL. The chain's CDR3 is CASSHPDLRSYNEQFF. The CDR3 nucleotides read TGCGCCAGCAGCCATCCAGACTTGCGCTCCTACAATGAGCAGTTCTTC.

The V call is TRBV11-2, the J call TRBJ2-1, with D maybe TRBD2 (6 bases). CDR1 SGHAT and CDR2 FQNNGV come from the germline V gene. The CDR3 runs to 16 residues. The V gene lost 1 base and the J gene lost 1 base, with 11 bases spanning the gap. The DNA for the CDR3 is TGTGCCAGCAGCTTAGGGCGACTAGGGTCCTACAATGAGCAGTTCTTC. This sequence encodes CASSLGRLGSYNEQFF.

The rearrangement links TRBV20-1 to TRBJ1-2, with D possibly being TRBD1 (6 bases). The CDR3 spans 11 residues. From germline, CDR1 is DFQATT and CDR2 SNEGSKA (reference sequence). With 5 bases removed from V and 3 bases from J, the gap between germline ends came to 7 bases. The CDR3, as DNA: TGCAGTGCTGGGGGCGACTATGGCTACACCTTC. It yields the protein CSAGGDYGYTF.

The rearrangement joins TRBV6-6 to TRBJ2-3, with TRBD1 as a possible D gene (6 bases). This CDR3 contains 14 residues. Germline V CDR1 and CDR2: MNHNY, SVGAGI (reference sequence). V shed 0 bases and J shed 3 bases, with 7 bases lying between them. The CDR3 region is CASSYSRGTDTQYF. In nucleotides, the CDR3 is TGTGCCAGCAGTTACTCGAGGGGGACAGATACGCAGTATTTT.

V gene TRBV7-8 combines with J gene TRBJ1-2; perhaps TRBD1 as D (5 bases). The CDR3 is 14 amino acids. The germline V gene encodes CDR1 SGHVS and CDR2 FQNEAQ. V dropped 2 bases and J dropped 6 bases, with 13 bases sitting between them. Here the CDR3 reads CASSLLAGVDGYTF. CDR3 bases: TGTGCCAGCAGCTTATTAGCGGGGGTGGATGGCTACACCTTC.

This chain joins TRBV7-8 and TRBJ1-2, with 10 nucleotides matching TRBD1. The V gene end was trimmed by 4 bases and the J gene end by 8 bases; junction bases not matched to a gene: 4. This CDR3 has 13 residues. In germline, CDR1 is SGHVS, CDR2 FQNEAQ. This CDR3 reads CASSSTGGGGYTF. For the CDR3, the DNA is TGTGCCAGCAGCTCGACAGGGGGCGGGGGCTACACCTTC.

The gene calls are TRBV14 and TRBJ2-7, with D perhaps TRBD1 (5 bases). Between the trimmed V and J ends, which lost 4 bases and 3 bases, there was a span of 10 bases. CDR1 is SGHDN and CDR2 is FVKESK in the germline V gene. This CDR3 spans 13 amino acids. The CDR3, as DNA: TGTGCCAGCAGCCTAGGGGTGTACTACGAGCAGTACTTC. Its protein product is CASSLGVYYEQYF.

This chain links TRBV5-1 with TRBJ1-3, with 7 bases matching TRBD1. V gave up 1 base and J gave up 3 bases; unmatched junction bases: 4. Germline V gene sequence: CDR1 SGHRS, CDR2 YFSETQ. This CDR3 has 15 amino acids. CDR3 amino acids: CASSLMGTVGNTIYF. The CDR3 DNA is TGCGCCAGCAGCTTGATGGGGACAGTTGGAAACACCATATATTTT.

The chain combines TRBV5-1 with TRBJ2-5; 9 bases agree with TRBD2. The germline V gene encodes CDR1 SGHRS and CDR2 YFSETQ. The J segment lost 5 bases and the V segment lost 0 bases, leaving 5 bases of the junction unmatched. This CDR3 has 15 residues. The CDR3, as DNA: TGCGCCAGCAGCTTGGGGGTAGCGGGGGATGAGACCCAGTACTTC. This translates into CASSLGVAGDETQYF.

This clone showed up just once. The chain couples TRBV6-6 to TRBJ2-1; a possible D gene is TRBD2 (5 bases). The germline V gene encodes CDR1 MNHNY and CDR2 SVGAGI (reference sequence). The CDR3 is made up of 16 amino acids. V lost 6 bases and J 4 bases, leaving 19 bases between the germline ends. This chain's CDR3 is CASSSILAGAYNEQFF. The CDR3 nucleotides read TGTGCCAGCAGCTCCATTTTGGCGGGCGCTTACAATGAGCAGTTCTTC.

The gene calls are TRBV10-2 and TRBJ1-1, with 7 bases aligning to TRBD1. CDR1 is WSHSY, CDR2 SAAADI, per germline. This CDR3 region has 15 residues. V was clipped by 0 bases and J by 3 bases; unmatched bases: 4. The CDR3 region has the DNA TGCGCCAGCAGTGAGTCAGGGGGCAAGTACACTGAAGCTTTCTTT. Its protein is CASSESGGKYTEAFF.

The rearrangement links TRBV2 to TRBJ2-1; the D gene is possibly TRBD1 (5 bases). The length of the CDR3 is 15 residues. CDR1 is SNHLY, CDR2 FYNNEI, per germline. V was shortened by 2 bases and J by 5 bases, with 13 bases between the two germline ends. CDR3 DNA: TGTGCCAGCAGTGAATGGGCAGGGCCGAACAATGAGCAGTTCTTC. This gives the protein CASSEWAGPNNEQFF. The variable domain in full, with the rest retrieved from reference TRBV2 and TRBJ2-1, is EPEVTQTPSHQVTQMGQEVILRCVPISNHLYFYWYRQILGQKVEFLVSFYNNEISEKSEIFDDQFSVERPDGSNFTLKIRSTKLEDSAMYFCASSEWAGPNNEQFFGPGTRLTVL.